This T cell receptor (beta chain) was identified during a study of blood T cells in healthy people across ages. Study findings and constraints: Long-lived donors exceeded aged donors in naive CD4+ cells and diversity. The lack of PBMC sorting stopped any conclusive naive versus antigen-experienced comparison. Age brought a roughly linear fall in TCR beta diversity measured per million T cells.

Alongside a J-beta primer mix, a sample-barcoded 5' primer served in a second PCR lasting about 7 to 12 cycles. TCRdb re-called the 5' RACE reads with MiXCR, one entry per CDR3 protein. The sample has about 2 million distinct CDR3 sequences; approximately 50% are singletons. As regards this clonotype: Its cognate antigen is unknown.

The germline V gene has CDR1 LNHNV and CDR2 YYDKDF (reference sequence). The germline V and J ends were trimmed by 0 bases and 6 bases, with 14 bases remaining between them. There are 16 residues in the CDR3. The chain recombines TRBV15 with TRBJ1-4; weak D call: TRBD1 (6 bases). This TCR was sampled from a woman between 40 and 55 years old in good health. Input material: blood. The CDR3 protein is CATSRDNRVKDEKLFF. In DNA form, the CDR3 reads TGTGCCACCAGCAGAGATAACAGGGTGAAGGATGAAAAACTGTTTTTT.